These T cell receptor beta chains were read from a single sample in a study of graft-versus-host responses after intestinal transplantation. Data came from immunoSEQ multiplex PCR; TCRdb stores just in-frame clones and leaves some out. The table lists almost 85,000 clones, roughly nine tenths of them singletons. The antigens of these receptors remain unknown. This specimen consisted of unstimulated CD4+ T cells sorted from spleen or lymph node cells, obtained before intestinal transplant. These TCRs come from a human donor who received an intestinal transplant. Each CDR3 is given without its conserved first and last residue.

J,V,CDR3
TRBJ1-4,TRBV11-3,ASSSTGGKGGGTNEKLF
TRBJ2-3,TRBV2,ASMGSGGSTDTQY
TRBJ2-4,TRBV6-1,APARTGNIQY
TRBJ1-6,TRBV5-1,ASSLAGGSHNSPLH
TRBJ2-7,TRBV18,ASSPSPDSSYEQY
TRBJ2-7,TRBV7-2,ASSLVGQGAYEQY
TRBJ1-1,TRBV6-1,ASSEDALWGENSEAF
TRBJ1-5,TRBV6-5,ASRLDSNQPQH
TRBJ1-2,TRBV10-3,AIRGDRGNYGYT
TRBJ2-7,TRBV6-1,ASRALAGLYEQY
TRBJ2-1,TRBV2,ASRPGTGGENEQF
TRBJ2-3,TRBV6-5,ASSSPGGGASDTQY
TRBJ1-2,TRBV7-2,ASLQSRGAGGYT
TRBJ2-1,TRBV11-2,ASSLISSYNEQF
TRBJ1-5,TRBV6-6,ASTKGQGAGNQPQH
TRBJ1-2,TRBV5-1,ASSLGGQGRDYGYT
TRBJ2-3,TRBV7-6,ASSLFAGGLDTQY
TRBJ2-1,TRBV29-1,SVAPAGGPFYNEQF
TRBJ1-5,TRBV5-6,ASSRTGRGANQPQH
TRBJ1-2,TRBV7-2,ASSWGQGNYGYT
TRBJ2-2,TRBV7-9,ASSLQGIFGTGELF
TRBJ1-6,TRBV7-2,ASTLGDRVAPLH
TRBJ1-2,TRBV30,AWSNGNYGYT
TRBJ2-2,TRBV19,ASSTGGRGTGELF
TRBJ2-1,TRBV25-1,ASSAAGTNNEQF
TRBJ2-7,TRBV19,ASSLSLPGQGYEQY
TRBJ2-2,TRBV18,ASSGQGDTGELF
TRBJ2-7,TRBV7-9,ASSQQGLADFFSYEQY
TRBJ1-5,TRBV28,ASRRDRANQPQH
TRBJ2-7,TRBV7-2,ASSLKARGGAKSYEQY
TRBJ1-2,TRBV7-9,ASSLVLGESNYGYT
TRBJ1-2,TRBV18,ASSPKGQGAEGYT
TRBJ1-4,TRBV6-5,ASSWSAANEKLF
TRBJ2-7,TRBV27,ASSGLAGGPGEQY
TRBJ2-5,TRBV29-1,SVEQGIETQY
TRBJ1-1,TRBV5-4,ASSLRLAGDTEAF
TRBJ2-3,TRBV28,ASLLSGSTDTQY
TRBJ2-3,TRBV5-1,ASSLLTGGADTQY
TRBJ1-1,TRBV4-1,ASSQDPRERFFNTEAF
TRBJ1-3,TRBV19,ASSIDRDSHSGNTIY
TRBJ1-1,TRBV19,ATNRGLSKNTEAF
TRBJ1-6,TRBV6-5,ASSWTGGYNSPLH
TRBJ2-1,TRBV5-6,ASSLLGGGGHNEQF
TRBJ2-2,TRBV4-3,ASSQDLLAGVDTGELF
TRBJ2-2,TRBV5-1,ASSGGTTNTGELF
TRBJ1-5,TRBV12-5,ASASGTNSNQPQH